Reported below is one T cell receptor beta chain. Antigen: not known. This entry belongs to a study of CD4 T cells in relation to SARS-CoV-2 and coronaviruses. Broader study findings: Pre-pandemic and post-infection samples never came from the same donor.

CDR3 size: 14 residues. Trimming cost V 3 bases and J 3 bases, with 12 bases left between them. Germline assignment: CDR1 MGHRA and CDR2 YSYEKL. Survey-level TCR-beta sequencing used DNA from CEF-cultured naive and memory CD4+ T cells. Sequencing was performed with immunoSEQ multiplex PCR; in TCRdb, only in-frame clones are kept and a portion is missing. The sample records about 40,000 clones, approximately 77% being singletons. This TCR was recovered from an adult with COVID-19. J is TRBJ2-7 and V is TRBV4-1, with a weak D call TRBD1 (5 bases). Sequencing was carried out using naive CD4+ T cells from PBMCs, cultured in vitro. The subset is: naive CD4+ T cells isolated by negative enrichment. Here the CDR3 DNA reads TGCGCCAGCAGCCAGAGCAGACAGAACTACGAGCAGTACTTC. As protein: CASSQSRQNYEQYF.